This passage covers 18 T cell receptor beta chains from one sample sequenced in a study of T cells after yellow fever vaccination. TCRdb re-called the 5' RACE reads with MiXCR, one entry per CDR3 protein. The sample lists approximately 350,000 distinct CDR3 sequences, 11% occurring once. The sample was PBMCs, taken on the day of the first yellow fever vaccination. The receptor set was obtained from a man between 18 and 29 years old who received the YFV17D yellow fever vaccine.

This clonotype was observed a few times. This rearrangement joins TRBV7-2 to TRBJ1-3; D not certain. The CDR3 length is 14 residues. The germline gives CDR1 SGHTA, CDR2 FQGNSA. Between the trimmed V and J ends, which lost 4 bases and 4 bases, there was a span of 11 bases. The CDR3 nucleotides read TGTGCCAGCAGCTCCCGGGTAGCAGGAAACACCATATATTTT. Translation: CASSSRVAGNTIYF.

This chain's CDR3 is CATQQGPGTGELFF. CDR3 nucleotide sequence: TGTGCCACCCAACAGGGTCCAGGCACCGGGGAGCTGTTTTTT. The V call is TRBV15, the J call TRBJ2-2; D is perhaps TRBD1 (6 bases). CDR1 and CDR2 (germline): LNHNV, YYDKDF (reference sequence). V dropped 8 bases and J dropped 4 bases, with 14 bases sitting between them. The CDR3 sequence is 14 residues long.

This rearrangement joins TRBV7-9 to TRBJ2-5; 9 nucleotides line up with TRBD2. The germline V gene encodes CDR1 SEHNR and CDR2 FQNEAQ (reference sequence). The CDR3 consists of 15 residues. V dropped 6 bases and J dropped 5; count of bases not matched to a gene: 10. CDR3 in amino acids: CASRTGTSMLETQYF. DNA of the CDR3: TGTGCCAGCAGAACCGGGACTAGCATGTTGGAGACCCAGTACTTC.

This chain uses TRBV28 with TRBJ1-1, with D perhaps TRBD1 (5 bases). Deletions cut 4 bases from V and 3 bases from J, with 15 bases between. The CDR3 is 15 amino acids. The germline V gene has CDR1 MDHEN and CDR2 SYDVKM. The CDR3 loop reads CASSSLGGADTEAFF. The CDR3 DNA is TGTGCCAGCAGTTCCCTTGGAGGGGCGGACACTGAAGCTTTCTTT. Based on the CDR3 plus reference TRBV28 and TRBJ1-1, the full variable domain is DVKVTQSSRYLVKRTGEKVFLECVQDMDHENMFWYRQDPGLGLRLIYFSYDVKMKEKGDIPEGYSVSREKKERFSLILESASTNQTSMYLCASSSLGGADTEAFFGQGTRLTVV.

The rearrangement links TRBV7-2 to TRBJ2-3; 8 nucleotides agree with TRBD2. Losses at the gene ends were 2 bases for V and 2 bases for J; bases not matched to a gene: 12. CDR1 SGHTA and CDR2 FQGNSA come from the germline V gene. The CDR3 is 18 residues long. DNA of the CDR3: TGTGCCAGCAGCTTAACGAGACGCTCGCGGGGGGTCACAGATACGCAGTATTTT. This sequence encodes CASSLTRRSRGVTDTQYF. Using reference TRBV7-2 and TRBJ2-3 for the parts outside the CDR3, the full variable domain is GAGVSQSPSNKVTEKGKDVELRCDPISGHTALYWYRQSLGQGLEFLIYFQGNSAPDKSGLPSDRFSAERTGGSVSTLTIQRTQQEDSAVYLCASSLTRRSRGVTDTQYFGPGTRLTVL.

The chain uses TRBV6-1 and TRBJ1-2; possibly TRBD1 for D (6 bases). Germline values: CDR1 MNHNS, CDR2 SASEGT. V was pared by 8 bases and J by 4 bases, with 20 bases between. The CDR3 extends over 15 amino acids. DNA for the CDR3: TGTGCCAGCCGGGGAGGGGAACAGGGAGTCTATGGCTACACCTTC. Its translation is CASRGGEQGVYGYTF.

V usage is TRBV20-1 and J usage is TRBJ2-7; 9 positions match TRBD1. The J segment lost 3 bases and the V segment lost 4 bases, leaving 7 bases of the junction unmatched. Germline-derived CDR1 and CDR2 are DFQATT and SNEGSKA (reference sequence). The CDR3 runs to 14 residues. The CDR3 sequence: CSATPLGQGYEQYF. The CDR3 DNA follows: TGCAGTGCTACCCCCCTGGGACAGGGCTACGAGCAGTACTTC.

The gene calls are TRBV10-1 and TRBJ2-5, with D unresolved. Germline V gives CDR1 WNHNN, CDR2 SYGVQD (reference sequence). The CDR3 runs to 16 residues. Trimming left V 1 base short and J 0 bases short, with 12 bases between. Here the CDR3 DNA reads TGCGCCAGCAGTGAGTTGGGTGGGGATAACCAAGAGACCCAGTACTTC. Its translation: CASSELGGDNQETQYF.

The chain has TRBV4-2 and TRBJ1-6; D is unclear. The CDR3 runs 12 residues. Germline CDR1 reads LGHNA; CDR2 reads YNFKEQ. The ends were cut back, 0 bases at V and 7 bases at J, with 1 base in the middle. CDR3 amino acids: CASSQDNSPLHF. For the CDR3, the DNA is TGTGCCAGCAGCCAAGACAATTCACCCCTCCACTTT.

The J gene is TRBJ2-3, the V gene TRBV19, with D maybe TRBD1 (5 bases). V lost 0 bases to trimming and J lost 6 bases, with 13 bases between them. This CDR3 is built from 15 residues. The V gene's germline CDR1 is LNHDA and CDR2 SQIVND (reference sequence). This chain's CDR3 is CASSIEGVGWDTQYF. For the CDR3, the DNA is TGTGCCAGTAGTATAGAAGGGGTAGGGTGGGATACGCAGTATTTT.

The gene calls are TRBV7-2 and TRBJ1-4; perhaps TRBD1 as D (6 bases). From germline, CDR1 is SGHTA and CDR2 FQGNSA. Between the trimmed V and J ends, which lost 5 bases and 7 bases, there was a span of 17 bases. This CDR3 has 15 amino acids. The CDR3 is CASSPKTTGGEKLFF. CDR3 coding DNA: TGTGCCAGCAGCCCCAAAACGACAGGTGGTGAAAAACTGTTTTTT.

V usage is TRBV6-1 and J usage is TRBJ1-2; no firm D call. The V gene's germline CDR1 is MNHNS and CDR2 SASEGT. Trimming took 7 bases from V and 1 from J, leaving 16 bases between them. The CDR3 sequence is 15 residues long. This CDR3 reads CASTPGSTLNYGYTF. CDR3 bases: TGTGCCAGCACCCCCGGTAGTACCCTTAACTATGGCTACACCTTC.

This clonotype was observed many times. J is TRBJ2-7 and V is TRBV7-2, with 12 nucleotides matching TRBD2. The V segment lost 4 bases and the J segment 3 bases; nucleotides outside the gene matches: 7. Germline V gene data show CDR1 as SGHTA and CDR2 as FQGNSA. The CDR3 extends over 16 amino acids. The CDR3 nucleotides read TGTGCCAGCAGCTCGATTCTAGCGGGGGGGAACTACGAGCAGTACTTC. It codes for CASSSILAGGNYEQYF.

The V call is TRBV4-3, the J call TRBJ1-1, with D tentatively TRBD1 (6 bases). The CDR3 is 15 residues long. V gave up 0 bases and J gave up 0 bases, with 8 bases separating them. Germline V gene lookup returns CDR1 LGHNA and CDR2 YSLEER. The CDR3 bases are TGCGCCAGCAGCCAAGAAACAGGGATGAACACTGAAGCTTTCTTT. Translated: CASSQETGMNTEAFF.

The table lists this clonotype with many counts. This chain joins TRBV7-3 and TRBJ2-3; 8 bases are shared with TRBD1. This CDR3 has 12 residues. J gave up 8 bases and V 6 bases, and 4 bases lay outside the gene matches. The germline CDR1 and CDR2 sequences are SGHTA and FQGTGA. CDR3 protein: CASSFTGGTQYF. In DNA, the CDR3 is TGTGCCAGCAGTTTCACAGGGGGTACGCAGTATTTT.

This clonotype appeared a few times. V usage is TRBV6-2 or TRBV6-3 and J usage is TRBJ1-1, with D possibly matching TRBD1 (5 bases). Germline lookup yields CDR1 MNHEY and CDR2 SVGEGT. Trimming removed 7 bases at V and 7 bases at J, with 13 bases between. The CDR3 length is 12 residues. CDR3 sequence (DNA): TGTGCCAGCAATCGGGGCGGGGGTGAAGCTTTCTTT. It codes for CASNRGGGEAFF.

This clonotype has just a few counts. The V and J genes are TRBV24-1 and TRBJ2-1, with 9 bases aligning to TRBD1. Germline values: CDR1 KGHDR, CDR2 SFDVKD. CDR3 size: 18 residues. The V and J ends lost 5 bases and 0 bases, in that order; junction bases with no gene match: 10. The CDR3, as DNA: TGTGCCACCAGTGCCATGGACTTGACAGGGGGCTCCTACAATGAGCAGTTCTTC. It encodes CATSAMDLTGGSYNEQFF.

The chain joins TRBV7-4 to TRBJ2-2, with 10 bases aligning to TRBD1. This CDR3 has 19 residues. The germline V gene has CDR1 SGHVT and CDR2 SQSDAQ. The junction had 16 bases not matched to a gene; V was cut back by 6 bases and J by 3 bases. CDR3 in amino acids: CASRGAGQGTSLYTGELFF. The CDR3 DNA reads TGTGCCAGCAGGGGGGCGGGACAGGGGACTTCATTGTACACCGGGGAGCTGTTTTTT.